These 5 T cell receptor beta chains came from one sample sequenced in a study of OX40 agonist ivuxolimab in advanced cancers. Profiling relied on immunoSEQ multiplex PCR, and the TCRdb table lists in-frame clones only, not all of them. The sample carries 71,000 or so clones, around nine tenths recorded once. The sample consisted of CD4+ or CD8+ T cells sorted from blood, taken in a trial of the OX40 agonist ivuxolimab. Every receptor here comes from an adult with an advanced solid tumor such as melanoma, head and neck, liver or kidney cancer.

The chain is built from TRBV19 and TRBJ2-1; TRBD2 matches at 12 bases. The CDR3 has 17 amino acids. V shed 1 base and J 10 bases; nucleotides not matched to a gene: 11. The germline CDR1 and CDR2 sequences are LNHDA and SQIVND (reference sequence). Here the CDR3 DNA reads TGTGCCAGTAGTATAGGACTAGCGGGGGTCCTACAAGCGGAGCAGTTCTTC. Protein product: CASSIGLAGVLQAEQFF.

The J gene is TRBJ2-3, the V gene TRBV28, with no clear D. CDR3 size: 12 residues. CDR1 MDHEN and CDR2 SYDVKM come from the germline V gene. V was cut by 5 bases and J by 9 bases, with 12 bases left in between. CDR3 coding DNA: TGTGCCAGCAGTGCCAGTGGGCCCACGCAGTATTTT. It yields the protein CASSASGPTQYF.

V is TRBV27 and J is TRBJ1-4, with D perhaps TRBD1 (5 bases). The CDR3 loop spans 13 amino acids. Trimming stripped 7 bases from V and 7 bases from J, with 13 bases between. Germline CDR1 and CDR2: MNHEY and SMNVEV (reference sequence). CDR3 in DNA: TGTGCCAGCACTCCCAGGAGGGGTGAAAAACTGTTTTTT. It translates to CASTPRRGEKLFF.

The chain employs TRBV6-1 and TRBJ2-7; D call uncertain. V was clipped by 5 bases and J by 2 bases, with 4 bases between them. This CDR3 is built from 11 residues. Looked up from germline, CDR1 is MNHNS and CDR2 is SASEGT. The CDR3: CASSSPYEQYF. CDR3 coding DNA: TGTGCCAGCAGTTCACCCTACGAGCAGTACTTC.

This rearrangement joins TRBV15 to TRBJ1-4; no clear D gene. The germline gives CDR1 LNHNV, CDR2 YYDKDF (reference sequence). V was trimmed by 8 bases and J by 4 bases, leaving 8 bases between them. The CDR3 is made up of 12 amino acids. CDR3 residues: CATRQNNEKLFF. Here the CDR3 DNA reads TGTGCCACCCGGCAGAATAATGAAAAACTGTTTTTT.